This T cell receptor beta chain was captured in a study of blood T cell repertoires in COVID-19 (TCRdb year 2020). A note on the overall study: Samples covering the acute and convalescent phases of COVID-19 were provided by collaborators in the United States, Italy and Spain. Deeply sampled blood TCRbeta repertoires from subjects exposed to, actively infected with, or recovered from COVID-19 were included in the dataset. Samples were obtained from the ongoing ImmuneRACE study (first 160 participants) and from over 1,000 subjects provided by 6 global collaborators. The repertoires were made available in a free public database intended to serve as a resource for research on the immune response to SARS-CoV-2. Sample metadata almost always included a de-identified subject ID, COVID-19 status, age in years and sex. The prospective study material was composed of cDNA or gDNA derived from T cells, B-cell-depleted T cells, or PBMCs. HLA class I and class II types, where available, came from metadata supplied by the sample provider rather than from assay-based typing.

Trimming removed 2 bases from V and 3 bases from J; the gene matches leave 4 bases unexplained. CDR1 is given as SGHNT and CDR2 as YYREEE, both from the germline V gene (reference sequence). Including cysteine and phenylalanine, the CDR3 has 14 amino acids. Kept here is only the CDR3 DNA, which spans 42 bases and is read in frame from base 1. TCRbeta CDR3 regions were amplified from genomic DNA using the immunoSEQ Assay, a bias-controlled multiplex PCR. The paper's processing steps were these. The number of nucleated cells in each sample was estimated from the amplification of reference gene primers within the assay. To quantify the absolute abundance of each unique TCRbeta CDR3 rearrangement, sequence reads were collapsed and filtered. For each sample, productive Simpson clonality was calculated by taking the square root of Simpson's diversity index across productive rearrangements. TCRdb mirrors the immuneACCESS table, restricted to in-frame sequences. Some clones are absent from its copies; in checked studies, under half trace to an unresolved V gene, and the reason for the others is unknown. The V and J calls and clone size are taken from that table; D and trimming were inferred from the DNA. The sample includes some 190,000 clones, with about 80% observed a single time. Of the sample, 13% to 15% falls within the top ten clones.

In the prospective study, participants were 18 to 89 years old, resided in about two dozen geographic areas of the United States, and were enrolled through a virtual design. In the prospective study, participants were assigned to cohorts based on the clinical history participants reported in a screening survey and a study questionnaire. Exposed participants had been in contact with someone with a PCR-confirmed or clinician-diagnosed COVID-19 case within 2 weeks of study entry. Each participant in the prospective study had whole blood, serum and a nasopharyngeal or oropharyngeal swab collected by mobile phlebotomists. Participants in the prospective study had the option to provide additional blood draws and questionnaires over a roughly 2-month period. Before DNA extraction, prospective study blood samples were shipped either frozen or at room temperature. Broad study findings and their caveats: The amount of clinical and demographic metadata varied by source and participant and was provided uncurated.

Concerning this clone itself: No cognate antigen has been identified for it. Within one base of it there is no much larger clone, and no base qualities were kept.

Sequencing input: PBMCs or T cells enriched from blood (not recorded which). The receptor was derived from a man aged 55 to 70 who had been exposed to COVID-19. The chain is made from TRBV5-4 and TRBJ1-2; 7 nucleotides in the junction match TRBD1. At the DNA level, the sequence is TGTGCCAGCAGCTTTGAGGGGGCCCACTATGGCTACACCTTC. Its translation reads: CASSFEGAHYGYTF.